One sample yielded the 27 T cell receptor beta chains listed below, sequenced in a study of OX40 agonist ivuxolimab in advanced cancers. Profiled with immunoSEQ multiplex PCR; TCRdb holds only in-frame clones, not every one. The sample shows 48,000 or so clones, 85% to 90% of them seen only once. The sample consisted of CD4+ or CD8+ T cells sorted from blood, taken in a trial of the OX40 agonist ivuxolimab. These receptors originate from an adult with an advanced solid tumor such as melanoma, head and neck, liver or kidney cancer.

The chain carries TRBV2 and TRBJ2-2; D unresolved. This CDR3 comprises 12 residues. From germline, CDR1 is SNHLY and CDR2 FYNNEI. V lost 6 bases to trimming and J lost 3 bases, with 5 bases between them. The CDR3 spells CASRGDTGELFF. CDR3 nucleotides: TGTGCCAGCAGGGGCGACACCGGGGAGCTGTTTTTT. The whole variable domain, filled in from reference TRBV2 and TRBJ2-2, reads EPEVTQTPSHQVTQMGQEVILRCVPISNHLYFYWYRQILGQKVEFLVSFYNNEISEKSEIFDDQFSVERPDGSNFTLKIRSTKLEDSAMYFCASRGDTGELFFGEGSRLTVL.

This clone was recorded once. The chain uses TRBV5-4 and TRBJ1-1; no clear D gene. This CDR3 spans 15 amino acids. V was clipped by 6 bases and J by 1 base, with 16 bases between them. CDR1 is SGHNT, CDR2 YYREEE, per germline (reference sequence). CDR3 loop: CASTLGELWNTEAFF. CDR3 DNA: TGTGCCAGCACCCTTGGTGAGTTGTGGAACACTGAAGCTTTCTTT. The whole variable domain, filled in from reference TRBV5-4 and TRBJ1-1, reads ETGVTQSPTHLIKTRGQQVTLRCSSQSGHNTVSWYQQALGQGPQFIFQYYREEENGRGNFPPRFSGLQFPNYSSELNVNALELDDSALYLCASTLGELWNTEAFFGQGTRLTVV.

V usage is TRBV7-9 and J usage is TRBJ2-7; a weak D match, TRBD2 (6 bases). This CDR3 contains 15 residues. Germline CDR1 and CDR2: SEHNR and FQNEAQ (reference sequence). The germline V and J ends were trimmed by 4 bases and 3 bases, with 16 bases remaining between them. This chain's CDR3 is CASSSGGWGNYEQYF. The CDR3 DNA reads TGTGCCAGCAGCTCTGGGGGGTGGGGGAACTACGAGCAGTACTTC.

The rearrangement joins TRBV18 to TRBJ1-1; 8 positions match TRBD1. Germline loops: CDR1 KGHSH, CDR2 LQKENI. The CDR3 sequence is 17 residues long. The J segment lost 2 bases and the V segment lost 0 bases, leaving 8 bases of the junction unmatched. The CDR3 sequence: CASSPPRGQAPNTEAFF. CDR3 nucleotide sequence: TGTGCCAGCTCACCACCGAGGGGACAGGCTCCTAACACTGAAGCTTTCTTT. The variable domain in full, completed from reference TRBV18 and TRBJ1-1, reads NAGVMQNPRHLVRRRGQEARLRCSPMKGHSHVYWYRQLPEEGLKFMVYLQKENIIDESGMPKERFSAEFPKEGPSILRIQQVVRGDSAAYFCASSPPRGQAPNTEAFFGQGTRLTVV.

This chain links TRBV19 with TRBJ2-1; D is perhaps TRBD2 (6 bases). This CDR3 spans 13 amino acids. CDR1 and CDR2 from the germline V gene are LNHDA and SQIVND (reference sequence). Trimming stripped 5 bases from V and 7 bases from J, with 12 bases between. The CDR3 sequence: CASSGTLINEQFF. CDR3 DNA: TGTGCCAGTAGTGGGACTCTGATTAATGAGCAGTTCTTC.

The rearrangement links TRBV9 to TRBJ1-3, with D hard to call. From germline, CDR1 is SGDLS and CDR2 YYNGEE. The CDR3 sequence is 13 residues long. V lost 0 bases to trimming and J lost 4 bases, with 5 bases between them. The DNA for the CDR3 is TGTGCCAGCAGCGTAGCGGAAGGAAACACCATATATTTT. Residues: CASSVAEGNTIYF.

The DNA of the CDR3 is TGTGCCAGCTCACCACGCGCGGGGGGGCTCGACGAGCAGTACTTC. Amino acid sequence: CASSPRAGGLDEQYF. This chain links TRBV18 with TRBJ2-7; 9 bases agree with TRBD2. The CDR3 runs 15 residues. Germline V gives CDR1 KGHSH, CDR2 LQKENI. V was pared by 1 base and J by 5 bases, with 6 bases of the junction left unmatched.

This clone was picked up a small number of times. Other DNA sequences in the sample encode the same CDR3. CDR3 bases: TGCGCCAGCAGCCAAGAAAGTCTTTCGGGGGGTCGCGAGCAGTACTTC. It is translated as CASSQESLSGGREQYF. The chain joins TRBV4-1 to TRBJ2-7; 7 bases align to TRBD2. J lost 6 bases, V lost 0 bases, and 11 bases had no gene match. Germline CDR1 reads MGHRA; CDR2 reads YSYEKL. This CDR3 is built from 16 residues.

This chain links TRBV10-3 with TRBJ2-5, with 8 bases lining up with TRBD2. The CDR3 totals 13 residues. V gave up 8 bases and J gave up 5 bases; unmatched junction bases: 7. The germline V gene has CDR1 ENHRY and CDR2 SYGVKD. CDR3: CAIRAGDRETQYF. CDR3 DNA: TGTGCCATCCGAGCGGGAGACCGGGAGACCCAGTACTTC.

This clone has more than one count but fewer than ten. V gene TRBV9 combines with J gene TRBJ1-1; tentatively, D is TRBD1 (5 bases). Looked up from germline, CDR1 is SGDLS and CDR2 is YYNGEE. V shed 5 bases and J shed 1 base, with 9 bases lying between them. The CDR3 is made up of 13 amino acids. The CDR3 protein is CASSLGTNTEAFF. The DNA for the CDR3 is TGTGCCAGCAGTCTGGGGACGAACACTGAAGCTTTCTTT.

This chain joins TRBV12-5 and TRBJ1-1; TRBD1 might be the D (5 bases). The CDR3 contains 14 residues. V dropped 1 base and J dropped 5 bases, with 11 bases sitting between them. CDR1 is LGHNT and CDR2 is FRNRAP in the germline V gene. CDR3 nucleotide sequence: TGTGCTAGTGGTTTGGCGGGACTTACAACTGAAGCTTTCTTT. The encoded protein is CASGLAGLTTEAFF.

This chain links TRBV19 with TRBJ1-2; possible D gene TRBD1, 6 bases. The germline V and J ends were trimmed by 4 bases and 4 bases, with 10 bases remaining between them. There are 13 residues in the CDR3. Germline CDR1 reads LNHDA; CDR2 reads SQIVND (reference sequence). This chain's CDR3 is CASSTGQLYGYTF. The CDR3 nucleotides are TGTGCCAGTAGTACAGGACAGCTCTATGGCTACACCTTC.

This sequence joins TRBV7-2 and TRBJ2-7; 11 bases map to TRBD2. Trimming cost V 5 bases and J 4 bases; bases outside gene matches: 4. The germline CDR1 and CDR2 sequences are SGHTA and FQGNSA. This CDR3 has 14 amino acids. Written as DNA, the CDR3 is TGTGCCAGCAGCCCGACTAGCGGGATGTACGAGCAGTACTTC. Residues: CASSPTSGMYEQYF.

The chain links TRBV29-1 to TRBJ2-1; perhaps TRBD1 as D (6 bases). Germline V lookup: CDR1 SQVTM, CDR2 ANQGSEA. The CDR3 runs 12 residues. Trimming stripped 1 base from V and 10 bases from J, with 11 bases between. The CDR3 region is CSVEGVGQEQFF. The CDR3 bases are TGCAGCGTTGAAGGGGTCGGACAGGAGCAGTTCTTC.

CDR3 DNA: TGTGCCATCAGTGGGGCTAGCGGGGTCTCCTACGAGCAGTACTTC. This translates into CAISGASGVSYEQYF. The chain uses TRBV10-3 and TRBJ2-7, with 9 bases aligning to TRBD2. CDR1 and CDR2 from the germline V gene are ENHRY and SYGVKD. V shed 4 bases and J 0 bases; nucleotides not matched to a gene: 4. This CDR3 has 15 amino acids.

The chain employs TRBV11-2 and TRBJ2-3, with a possible D match to TRBD2 (5 bases). The ends were cut back, 2 bases at V and 4 bases at J, with 10 bases in the middle. The germline gives CDR1 SGHAT, CDR2 FQNNGV. This CDR3 has 14 amino acids. In DNA form, the CDR3 reads TGTGCCAGCAGCTTACCGGGGAACGCAGATACGCAGTATTTT. It codes for CASSLPGNADTQYF.

J is TRBJ2-7 and V is TRBV6-1; 9 bases line up with TRBD1. The CDR3 loop spans 16 amino acids. Germline V gene lookup returns CDR1 MNHNS and CDR2 SASEGT. The junction had 11 bases not matched to a gene; V was cut back by 3 bases and J by 5 bases. The CDR3 is CASSDWGGTGSHEQYF. DNA for the CDR3: TGTGCCAGCAGTGATTGGGGGGGGACAGGGTCCCACGAGCAGTACTTC.

This chain links TRBV19 with TRBJ2-3; TRBD1 matches at 7 bases. Germline V CDR1 and CDR2: LNHDA, SQIVND (reference sequence). The CDR3 has 16 amino acids. V lost 6 bases, J lost 0 bases, and 9 bases stayed unmatched. CDR3 sequence reads: CASRTSQGVSTDTQYF. The CDR3, as DNA: TGTGCCAGTAGAACCTCTCAGGGGGTCAGCACAGATACGCAGTATTTT.

Comments on this clone: This sample also contains other DNA sequences that code for the same CDR3. The chain uses TRBV2 and TRBJ1-1; 7 nucleotides agree with TRBD1. V was pared by 5 bases and J by 4 bases, with 4 bases of the junction left unmatched. The CDR3 length is 13 residues. Per the germline V gene, CDR1 is SNHLY and CDR2 is FYNNEI. CDR3 in amino acids: CASSSRGPTEAFF. The CDR3 region has the DNA TGTGCCAGCAGTAGTAGGGGGCCCACTGAAGCTTTCTTT. Looking up the rest from reference TRBV2 and TRBJ1-1 gives the full variable domain: EPEVTQTPSHQVTQMGQEVILRCVPISNHLYFYWYRQILGQKVEFLVSFYNNEISEKSEIFDDQFSVERPDGSNFTLKIRSTKLEDSAMYFCASSSRGPTEAFFGQGTRLTVV.

This clone was detected only a few times. The chain combines TRBV18 with TRBJ2-7; TRBD1 aligns across 8 bases. CDR1 and CDR2 from the germline V gene are KGHSH and LQKENI. V lost 6 bases and J lost 3; bases outside the gene matches: 1. CDR3 size: 12 residues. The CDR3 loop is CASSGQDYEQYF. DNA of the CDR3: TGTGCCAGCTCGGGACAGGACTACGAGCAGTACTTC.

V usage is TRBV5-1 and J usage is TRBJ2-7, with a weak D call TRBD2 (5 bases). V lost 0 bases to trimming and J lost 0 bases, with 10 bases between them. The CDR3 length is 15 residues. The germline gives CDR1 SGHRS, CDR2 YFSETQ. CDR3 in amino acids: CASSLAAARSYEQYF. CDR3 sequence (DNA): TGCGCCAGCAGCTTGGCAGCGGCCCGCTCCTACGAGCAGTACTTC.

This chain joins TRBV11-2 and TRBJ2-7; no clear D gene. Germline CDR1 reads SGHAT; CDR2 reads FQNNGV. Trimming took off 1 base at V and 0 bases at J, with 7 bases between the two ends. The CDR3 spans 14 residues. CDR3 DNA sequence: TGTGCCAGCAGCTTAGGGCAGCTCTCCTACGAGCAGTACTTC. Protein sequence: CASSLGQLSYEQYF.

The chain employs TRBV5-1 and TRBJ2-7; 10 nucleotides align to TRBD1. V was pared by 4 bases and J by 0 bases, with 4 bases of the junction left unmatched. This CDR3 is built from 15 residues. Germline V CDR1 and CDR2: SGHRS, YFSETQ. The CDR3: CASSVGQGSSYEQYF. The CDR3 DNA reads as TGCGCCAGCAGCGTGGGACAGGGGAGCTCCTACGAGCAGTACTTC. Combining the CDR3 with reference TRBV5-1 and TRBJ2-7 gives the whole variable domain KAGVTQTPRYLIKTRGQQVTLSCSPISGHRSVSWYQQTPGQGLQFLFEYFSETQRNKGNFPGRFSGRQFSNSRSEMNVSTLELGDSALYLCASSVGQGSSYEQYFGPGTRLTVT.

A single count supports this clone. The rearrangement uses TRBV5-4 and TRBJ1-1, with D hard to call. This CDR3 is 16 amino acids long. Trimming pared 1 base from V and 3 bases from J, leaving 16 bases between. Germline V CDR1 and CDR2: SGHNT, YYREEE (reference sequence). The CDR3 DNA is TGTGCCAGCAGCTTGACGCCAGAAAAACCGTACACTGAAGCTTTCTTT. It is translated as CASSLTPEKPYTEAFF.

The chain has TRBV6-4 and TRBJ2-1, with 8 bases matching TRBD2. The trim removed 0 bases at V and 6 bases at J, leaving 4 bases unmatched. CDR3 length: 15 residues. CDR1 and CDR2 (germline): MRHNA, SNTAGT. For the CDR3, the DNA is TGTGCCAGCAGTGACTCAACTAGCGGACTCAATGAGCAGTTCTTC. Translating it yields CASSDSTSGLNEQFF.

V is TRBV7-6 and J is TRBJ2-1; TRBD2 aligns across 11 bases. CDR3 length: 18 residues. The germline gives CDR1 SGHVS, CDR2 FNYEAQ. Trimming removed 7 bases from V and 7 bases from J; junction bases left unmatched: 18. The CDR3 DNA reads TGTGCCAGCACTCCCAAGGGCGGACTAGCGGGCATTATTAATGAGCAGTTCTTC. Protein product: CASTPKGGLAGIINEQFF. The complete variable domain, with remaining parts taken from reference TRBV7-6 and TRBJ2-1, reads GAGVSQSPRYKVTKRGQDVALRCDPISGHVSLYWYRQALGQGPEFLTYFNYEAQQDKSGLPNDRFSAERPEGSISTLTIQRTEQRDSAMYRCASTPKGGLAGIINEQFFGPGTRLTVL.

The rearrangement uses TRBV7-6 and TRBJ2-7, with 12 nucleotides matching TRBD2. The CDR3 is 15 amino acids. Per the germline V gene, CDR1 is SGHVS and CDR2 is FNYEAQ. V shed 5 bases and J 2 bases; nucleotides not matched to a gene: 4. CDR3 in amino acids: CASSPTSGGTYEQYF. The DNA of the CDR3 is TGTGCCAGCAGCCCAACTAGCGGGGGGACCTACGAGCAGTACTTC.